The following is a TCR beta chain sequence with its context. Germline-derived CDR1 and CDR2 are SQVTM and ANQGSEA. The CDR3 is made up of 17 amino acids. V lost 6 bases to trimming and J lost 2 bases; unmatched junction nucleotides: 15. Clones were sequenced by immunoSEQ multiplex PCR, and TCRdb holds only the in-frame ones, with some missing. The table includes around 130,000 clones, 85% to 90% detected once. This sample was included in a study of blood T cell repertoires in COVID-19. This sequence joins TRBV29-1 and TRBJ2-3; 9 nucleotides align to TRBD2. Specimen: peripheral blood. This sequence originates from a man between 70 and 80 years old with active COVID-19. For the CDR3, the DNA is TGCAGCGTCGACCTGAGCGGGAGGATTAGGATCACAGATACGCAGTATTTT. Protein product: CSVDLSGRIRITDTQYF.